The 30 T cell receptor beta chains presented below share a single source sample, sequenced in a study of tumor and adjacent non-tumor tissue in lung cancer. A modified ARM-PCR protocol with three rounds of nested PCR amplified TCRbeta. TCRdb processed the multiplex PCR reads anew with MiXCR; each CDR3 protein has one entry. Among about 67,000 distinct CDR3 sequences listed, around 76% were seen once. RNA was extracted from bulk tissue without any cell sorting. This non-tumor lung sample came from over 3 cm beyond the tumor edge. Sequencing used distant non-tumor lung tissue. The receptors stem from a man aged 60 to 69 with non-small cell lung cancer.

Remarks on this clonotype: No conserved phenylalanine or tryptophan ends this CDR3, so it is likely a read error. The chain joins TRBV11-2 to TRBJ2-3; the match to TRBD2 covers 8 bases. Germline V lookup: CDR1 SGHAT, CDR2 FQNNGV. The CDR3 is 16 amino acids. As DNA, the CDR3 is TGTGCCAGCAGTTCCGGACTAGCAGATAGCAAAGATACGCAGTATCTT. Translation: CASSSGLADSKDTQYL.

As for this clonotype: This CDR3 is missing its conserved last phenylalanine or tryptophan, likely due to a read error. Because the CDR3's place on the DNA is in doubt, the DNA is left out and the CDR3 is given as listed by TCRdb. This chain uses TRBV28 with TRBJ2-3. Ends included, the CDR3 has 14 residues. The germline gives CDR1 MDHEN, CDR2 SYDVKM. The CDR3 sequence: CASSFVSGTDTHYS.

Note on this clonotype: The conserved final phenylalanine or tryptophan is absent from the CDR3, which likely points to a read error. The rearrangement uses TRBV24-1 and TRBJ2-5; TRBD1 or TRBD2 may be the D gene (5 bases each). The CDR3 contains 16 residues. V lost 0 bases and J 4 bases, leaving 14 bases between the germline ends. Germline loops: CDR1 KGHDR, CDR2 SFDVKD. The CDR3 bases are TGTGCCACCAGTGATTTGAAGGGTGGGGACCTAGAGACCCAGTACTCC. This gives the protein CATSDLKGGDLETQYS.

In regard to this clonotype: A much larger clone is a single base away; this may be a read error. V and J are TRBV7-9 and TRBJ1-4, with TRBD1 identical over 9 bases. Germline assignment: CDR1 SEHNR and CDR2 FQNEAQ (reference sequence). This CDR3 contains 14 residues. After removal of 9 bases from V and 7 bases from J, the junction contained 9 bases not matched to a gene. The CDR3 is CARSEDRGFEKLFF. DNA for the CDR3: TGTGCCAGAAGCGAAGACAGGGGGTTTGAAAAACTGTTTTTT. Full variable domain (rest looked up from reference TRBV7-9 and TRBJ1-4): DTGVSQNPRHKITKRGQNVTFRCDPISEHNRLYWYRQTLGQGPEFLTYFQNEAQLEKSRLLSDRFSAERPKGSFSTLEIQRTEQGDSAMYLCARSEDRGFEKLFFGSGTQLSVL.

A word on this clonotype: At one end, the junction sequence differs from germline, possibly due to a read error. The chain carries TRBV11-3 and TRBJ2-7; D unresolved. The length of the CDR3 is 14 residues. Germline-derived CDR1 and CDR2 are SGHNT and YENEEA. The CDR3 spells CASSLFGYSYEQYF. The CDR3 nucleotides read TGTGCTAGCAGCCTGTTTGGGTACAGCTACGAGCAGTACTTC.

This clonotype appeared many times. CDR3 nucleotide sequence: TGTGCCAGCAGTTCGGAAGCGGGAGGGGGTCGCTCCTACAATGAGCAGTTCTTC. It encodes CASSSEAGGGRSYNEQFF. The genes are TRBV28 and TRBJ2-1; TRBD2 aligns across 10 bases. Germline trimming cut 4 bases from V and 0 bases from J; bases unmatched to any gene: 9. From germline, CDR1 is MDHEN and CDR2 SYDVKM. This CDR3 has 18 amino acids.

With regard to this clonotype: Germline and junction disagree at one end, which may indicate a read error. The chain links TRBV7-8 to TRBJ2-5; 9 bases are shared with TRBD1. The CDR3 sequence is 15 residues long. CDR1 is SGHVS, CDR2 FQNEAQ, per germline. This chain's CDR3 is CAGSFSGTGWETQYF. The CDR3 DNA sequence: TGTGCCGGCAGCTTTTCCGGGACAGGGTGGGAGACCCAGTACTTC. The full variable domain, its missing parts supplied by reference TRBV7-8 and TRBJ2-5, is GAGVSQSPRYKVAKRGQDVALRCDPISGHVSLFWYQQALGQGPEFLTYFQNEAQLDKSGLPSDRFFAERPEGSVSTLKIQRTQQEDSAVYLCAGSFSGTGWETQYFGPGTRLLVL.

With respect to this clonotype: One end of the junction varies from germline; a read error may be responsible. The chain joins TRBV5-4 to TRBJ2-5; D gene unclear. Germline V lookup: CDR1 SGHNT, CDR2 YYREEE (reference sequence). There are 15 residues in the CDR3. Here the CDR3 DNA reads TGTACCAGCAGCCTGTTTCACAGACTGGAAGAGACCCAGTACTTC. Translating gives CTSSLFHRLEETQYF.

V is TRBV5-1 and J is TRBJ2-3; the D gene is possibly TRBD2 (5 bases). Germline V gene lookup returns CDR1 SGHRS and CDR2 YFSETQ. CDR3 length: 13 residues. V was trimmed by 9 bases and J by 4 bases, leaving 15 bases between them. CDR3 residues: CANWDGSADTQYF. In nucleotides, the CDR3 is TGCGCCAACTGGGATGGTAGCGCAGATACGCAGTATTTT.

Concerning this clonotype: Possible read error: a much larger clone is one base away. This rearrangement joins TRBV19 to TRBJ2-7, with TRBD1 matching 7 bases. CDR3 size: 14 residues. Germline V lookup: CDR1 LNHDA, CDR2 SQIVND (reference sequence). The CDR3 loop is CTSSIRQGAYEQYF. CDR3 DNA: TGTACCAGTAGTATAAGGCAGGGGGCCTACGAGCAGTACTTC.

Comment on this clonotype: Here the CDR3 omits its conserved ending phenylalanine or tryptophan, so a read error is the likely source. The DNA is left out, because the CDR3 cannot be placed on it with certainty; the CDR3 is given as TCRdb lists it. The rearrangement uses TRBV5-1 and TRBJ2-5. The CDR3 numbers 14 amino acids, ends counted. Germline assignment: CDR1 SGHRS and CDR2 YFSETQ. The CDR3 region is CASSLANTEETKYL.

This clonotype was detected only once. At one end the junction does not follow the germline gene, possibly because of a read error. The chain links TRBV28 to TRBJ1-1; 7 bases line up with TRBD1. The germline V gene has CDR1 MDHEN and CDR2 SYDVKM. CDR3 length: 15 amino acids. The chain's CDR3 is CASRTSGTVNTEALF. In nucleotides, the CDR3 is TGTGCCAGCAGGACGTCCGGGACAGTAAACACTGAAGCTTTATTT.

A note on this clonotype: With a much larger clone just one base away, this may be a read error. V and J are TRBV20-1 and TRBJ1-5, with D maybe TRBD1 (5 bases). The CDR3 totals 15 residues. Germline assignment: CDR1 DFQATT and CDR2 SNEGSKA (reference sequence). The CDR3 DNA is TGCAGTGCTAGTGGGGCGGGAACGGGCGATCAGCCCAAGCATTTT. This translates into CSASGAGTGDQPKHF.

There are many counts of this clonotype. The chain carries TRBV20-1 and TRBJ2-5; D is unresolved. The germline V and J ends were trimmed by 3 bases and 5 bases, with 16 bases remaining between them. Germline CDR1 is DFQATT and CDR2 is SNEGSKA (reference sequence). The CDR3 contains 14 residues. CDR3 sequence reads: CSASVGGEAETQYF. The CDR3 nucleotides are TGCAGTGCTAGCGTCGGTGGCGAAGCGGAGACCCAGTACTTC.

V is TRBV11-3 and J is TRBJ1-1; the D is unclear. V lost 2 bases and J 7 bases, leaving 11 bases between the germline ends. The CDR3 is 13 amino acids. CDR1 and CDR2 from the germline V gene are SGHNT and YENEEA. CDR3 region: CASSLRGNVEAFF. CDR3 bases: TGTGCCAGCAGCTTAAGAGGGAACGTTGAAGCTTTCTTT.

Points on this clonotype: A junction boundary mismatches the germline segment, possibly from a read error. The V call is TRBV20-1, the J call TRBJ1-1, with no clear D. The CDR3 is made up of 11 amino acids. Per germline, CDR1 DFQATT and CDR2 SNEGSKA (reference sequence). For the CDR3, the DNA is TGCAGGGCTAGAGAGAGCAGTGAAGCTTTCTTT. Protein: CRARESSEAFF.

Of note for this clonotype: At one of its ends the junction is not consistent with the germline gene, which may arise from a read error. The chain carries TRBV11-1 and TRBJ2-7, with D possibly being TRBD1 (5 bases). Germline lookup yields CDR1 SGHAT and CDR2 FQDESV (reference sequence). This CDR3 region has 14 residues. The CDR3 DNA sequence: TGTCCCAGCAGCTCTCGACAGACTTCCTACGAGCAGTACTTC. Residues: CPSSSRQTSYEQYF.

This clonotype was recorded many times. The rearrangement uses TRBV7-8 and TRBJ1-4; D is uncertain. V lost 1 base to trimming and J lost 0 bases, with 9 bases between them. The CDR3 runs to 16 residues. Germline V gene data show CDR1 as SGHVS and CDR2 as FQNEAQ. CDR3 residues: CASSLGQFATNEKLFF. CDR3 nucleotide sequence: TGTGCCAGCAGCTTAGGGCAGTTTGCAACTAATGAAAAACTGTTTTTT. Full variable domain (rest looked up from reference TRBV7-8 and TRBJ1-4): GAGVSQSPRYKVAKRGQDVALRCDPISGHVSLFWYQQALGQGPEFLTYFQNEAQLDKSGLPSDRFFAERPEGSVSTLKIQRTQQEDSAVYLCASSLGQFATNEKLFFGSGTQLSVL.

Comment on this clonotype: One junction end does not reproduce the germline sequence, and a read error may be involved. V usage is TRBV11-1 and J usage is TRBJ2-3; TRBD1 or TRBD2 may be the D gene (5 bases each). Germline V gene lookup returns CDR1 SGHAT and CDR2 FQDESV (reference sequence). This CDR3 is built from 16 residues. In DNA form, the CDR3 reads TGTGCCAGCAGCTCGGGGCTAGCAGATAACTCAGATATGCAGTATTTT. Translated: CASSSGLADNSDMQYF. The variable domain in full, with the rest retrieved from reference TRBV11-1 and TRBJ2-3, is EAEVAQSPRYKITEKSQAVAFWCDPISGHATLYWYRQILGQGPELLVQFQDESVVDDSQLPKDRFSAERLKGVDSTLKIQPAELGDSAMYLCASSSGLADNSDMQYFGPGTRLTVL.

A word on this clonotype: Germline and junction disagree at one end, which may indicate a read error. The CDR3 reads CASSQLLAAQGTQYF. The CDR3 region has the DNA TGTGCTAGCAGTCAGCTGCTAGCGGCCCAAGGGACCCAGTACTTC. V and J are TRBV6-1 and TRBJ2-5; 7 nucleotides align to TRBD2. The CDR3 sequence is 15 residues long. From germline, CDR1 is MNHNS and CDR2 SASEGT.

Note on this clonotype: The junction differs from germline at one of its ends, possibly a read error. The chain joins TRBV4-2 to TRBJ2-7; 7 bases are a match to TRBD2. The CDR3 is 14 amino acids. In germline, CDR1 is LGHNA, CDR2 YNFKEQ. CDR3 DNA: TGTACCGGCAGCCAAGAAGGGAGGGCCTACGAGCAGTATTTC. Amino acids: CTGSQEGRAYEQYF.

Note on this clonotype: No conserved phenylalanine or tryptophan is present at the end of the CDR3, so a read error is the likely explanation. The genes are TRBV5-6 and TRBJ2-2, with 9 bases fitting TRBD2. This CDR3 comprises 17 residues. CDR1 and CDR2 (germline): SGHDT, YYEEEE. The CDR3 region has the DNA TGTACCAGCAGCTTGGAACTAAGAACTAGCGGGACCGGGGAGCTGTTTTCT. It is translated as CTSSLELRTSGTGELFS.

Of note for this clonotype: One end of the junction does not line up with germline, which may come from a read error. The chain has TRBV6-5 and TRBJ1-5; D remains ambiguous. The germline V gene encodes CDR1 MNHEY and CDR2 SVGAGI. The CDR3 runs to 13 residues. Here the CDR3 DNA reads TGTACCAGCAGTTATAGGCTGAATCAGCCCCAACATTTT. Translating gives CTSSYRLNQPQHF.

CDR3 nucleotides: TGCAGTAGAGCAGGGGTAACAGCCGACGGGCAATACTTC. Translated: CSRAGVTADGQYF. The V and J genes are TRBV20-1 and TRBJ2-7; D is perhaps TRBD1 (6 bases). Trimming pared 8 bases from V and 13 bases from J, leaving 27 bases between. This CDR3 contains 13 residues. Germline assignment: CDR1 DFQATT and CDR2 SNEGSKA (reference sequence).

Comment on this clonotype: One end of the junction varies from germline; a read error may be responsible. The chain employs TRBV11-1 and TRBJ2-6; D possibly matches TRBD1 or TRBD2 (5 bases each). Germline CDR1 SGHAT, CDR2 FQDESV (reference sequence). This CDR3 spans 17 amino acids. The CDR3 nucleotides are TGTACCAGCAGTAGGACAAGGAGGCCTTCTGGGGCCAACGTCCTGACTTTC. Its translation: CTSSRTRRPSGANVLTF.

Only a few counts were recorded for this clonotype. The junction departs from the called germline gene at one end, perhaps through a read error. V gene TRBV7-8 combines with J gene TRBJ1-2; 7 nucleotides line up with TRBD1. CDR1 and CDR2 from the germline V gene are SGHVS and FQNEAQ. CDR3 length equals 15 residues. CDR3 sequence reads: CASGEPDRRRYGYTF. For the CDR3, the DNA is TGTGCCAGCGGGGAACCGGACAGGCGCCGGTATGGCTACACATTC.

On this clonotype: A read error is possible here, since a much larger clone lies one base away. The chain links TRBV27 to TRBJ2-7, with unresolved D. In germline, CDR1 is MNHEY, CDR2 SMNVEV (reference sequence). CDR3 length equals 14 residues. V dropped 4 bases and J dropped 2 bases, with 12 bases sitting between them. CDR3 DNA sequence: TGTGCCAGCAGTTCCCTAACAGAGCCCTACGAGCAGTACTTC. Its translation: CASSSLTEPYEQYF.

Regarding this clonotype: The missing conserved phenylalanine or tryptophan at the end of this CDR3 makes a read error likely. The chain uses TRBV24-1 and TRBJ2-2; D is uncertain. This CDR3 comprises 15 residues. Looked up from germline, CDR1 is KGHDR and CDR2 is SFDVKD. The CDR3 DNA sequence: TGTGCCACCAGTGATTCCCCCCGTGACACCTGGGAGCTGTTTTCT. Amino acids: CATSDSPRDTWELFS.

As concerns this clonotype: The germline gene is not matched at one end of the junction; a read error may be the cause. V is TRBV11-1 and J is TRBJ2-2, with D perhaps matching TRBD1 or TRBD2 (5 bases each). This CDR3 region has 14 residues. Per germline, CDR1 SGHAT and CDR2 FQDESV (reference sequence). This CDR3 is CASIYISGTGELFF. Here the CDR3 DNA reads TGTGCCAGCATCTATATTAGTGGGACCGGGGAGCTGTTTTTC.

About this clonotype: This CDR3 fails to terminate in the conserved phenylalanine or tryptophan, so it likely reflects a read error. V usage is TRBV29-1 and J usage is TRBJ2-3, with 10 bases fitting TRBD1. This CDR3 region has 16 residues. Germline lookup yields CDR1 SQVTM and CDR2 ANQGSEA. DNA of the CDR3: TGCAACGTCGGTACAACCGGGACAGGGGTCGCAGATACACAGTATTTG. Translating it yields CNVGTTGTGVADTQYL.